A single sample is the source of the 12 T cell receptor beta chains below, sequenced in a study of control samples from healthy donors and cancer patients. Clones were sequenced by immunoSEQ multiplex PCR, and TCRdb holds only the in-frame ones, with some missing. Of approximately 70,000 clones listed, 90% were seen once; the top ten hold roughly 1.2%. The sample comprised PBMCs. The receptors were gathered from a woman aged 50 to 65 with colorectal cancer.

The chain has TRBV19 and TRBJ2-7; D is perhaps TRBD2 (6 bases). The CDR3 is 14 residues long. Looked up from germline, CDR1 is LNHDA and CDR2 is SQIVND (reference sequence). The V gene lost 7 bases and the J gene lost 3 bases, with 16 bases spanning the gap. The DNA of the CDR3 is TGTGCCAGTAACCCCACCGCGGGGCACTACGAGCAGTACTTC. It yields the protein CASNPTAGHYEQYF.

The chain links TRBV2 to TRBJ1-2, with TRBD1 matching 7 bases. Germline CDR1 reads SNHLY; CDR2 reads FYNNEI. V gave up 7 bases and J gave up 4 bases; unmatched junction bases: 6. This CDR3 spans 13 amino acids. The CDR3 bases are TGTGCCAGCACCCTGGGACAGCCCTATGGCTACACCTTC. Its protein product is CASTLGQPYGYTF.

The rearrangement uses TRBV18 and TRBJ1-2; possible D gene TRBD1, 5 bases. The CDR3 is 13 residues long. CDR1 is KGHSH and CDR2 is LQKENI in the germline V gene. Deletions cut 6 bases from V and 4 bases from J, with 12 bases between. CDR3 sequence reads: CASSLGDGYGYTF. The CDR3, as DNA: TGTGCCAGCTCTCTCGGGGACGGCTATGGCTACACCTTC.

This CDR3 reads CASSLGAARNTIYF. For the CDR3, the DNA is TGTGCCAGCAGCTTGGGGGCAGCTCGAAACACCATATATTTT. The V gene is TRBV5-6, the J gene TRBJ1-3; no clear D. V lost 0 bases, J lost 5 bases, and 9 bases lay in between. The CDR3 totals 14 residues. The V gene's germline CDR1 is SGHDT and CDR2 YYEEEE.

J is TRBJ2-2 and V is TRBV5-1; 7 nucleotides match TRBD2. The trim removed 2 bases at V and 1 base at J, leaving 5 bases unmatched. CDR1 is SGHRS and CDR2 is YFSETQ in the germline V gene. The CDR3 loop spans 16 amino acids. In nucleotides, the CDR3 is TGCGCCAGCAGCTTAGGGACTACAAGGAACACCGGGGAGCTGTTTTTT. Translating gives CASSLGTTRNTGELFF.

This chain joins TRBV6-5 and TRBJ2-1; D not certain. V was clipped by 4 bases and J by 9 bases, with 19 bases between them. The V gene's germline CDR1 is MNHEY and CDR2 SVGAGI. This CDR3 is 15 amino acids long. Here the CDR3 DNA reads TGTGCCAGCAGTTCGCTTAGCAGACCCCTGGGTGAGCAGTTCTTC. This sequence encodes CASSSLSRPLGEQFF.

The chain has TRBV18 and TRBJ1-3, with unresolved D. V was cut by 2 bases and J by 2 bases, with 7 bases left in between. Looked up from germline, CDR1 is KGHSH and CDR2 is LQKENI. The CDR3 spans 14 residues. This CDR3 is CASSPEQTGNTIYF. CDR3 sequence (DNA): TGTGCCAGCTCACCAGAACAGACTGGAAACACCATATATTTT.

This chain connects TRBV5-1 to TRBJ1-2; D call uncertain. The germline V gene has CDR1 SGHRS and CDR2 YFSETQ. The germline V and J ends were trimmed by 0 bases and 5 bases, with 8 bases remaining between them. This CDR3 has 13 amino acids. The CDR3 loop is CASSLAEGYGYTF. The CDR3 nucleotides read TGCGCCAGCAGCTTGGCTGAGGGATATGGCTACACCTTC.

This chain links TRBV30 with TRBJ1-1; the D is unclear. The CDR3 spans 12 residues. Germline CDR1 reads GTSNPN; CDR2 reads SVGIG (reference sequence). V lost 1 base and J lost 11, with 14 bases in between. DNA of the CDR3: TGTGCCTGGAGTGCACGTACTGGGTTTGCTTTCTTT. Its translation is CAWSARTGFAFF.

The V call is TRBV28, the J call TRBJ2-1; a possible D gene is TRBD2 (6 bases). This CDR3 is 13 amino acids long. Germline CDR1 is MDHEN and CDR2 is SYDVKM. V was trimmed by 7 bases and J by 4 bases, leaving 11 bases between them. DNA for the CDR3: TGTGCCAGCAATAGCGGCCCGTACAATGAGCAGTTCTTC. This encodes CASNSGPYNEQFF. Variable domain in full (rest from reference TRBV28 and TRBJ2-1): DVKVTQSSRYLVKRTGEKVFLECVQDMDHENMFWYRQDPGLGLRLIYFSYDVKMKEKGDIPEGYSVSREKKERFSLILESASTNQTSMYLCASNSGPYNEQFFGPGTRLTVL.

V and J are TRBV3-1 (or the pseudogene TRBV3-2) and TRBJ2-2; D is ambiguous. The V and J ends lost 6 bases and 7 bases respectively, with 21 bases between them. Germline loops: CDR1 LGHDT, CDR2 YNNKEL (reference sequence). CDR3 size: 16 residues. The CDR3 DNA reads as TGTGCCAGCAGTCCTTTTGGTAGGGTCGGCGGCGGGGAGCTGTTTTTT. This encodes CASSPFGRVGGGELFF.

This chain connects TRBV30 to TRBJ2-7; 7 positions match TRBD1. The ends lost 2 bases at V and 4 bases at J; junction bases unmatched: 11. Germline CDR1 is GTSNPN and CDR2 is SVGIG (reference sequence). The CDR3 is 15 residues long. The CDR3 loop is CAWSIPGTERYEQYF. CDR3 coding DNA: TGTGCCTGGAGTATCCCCGGGACAGAAAGGTACGAGCAGTACTTC.